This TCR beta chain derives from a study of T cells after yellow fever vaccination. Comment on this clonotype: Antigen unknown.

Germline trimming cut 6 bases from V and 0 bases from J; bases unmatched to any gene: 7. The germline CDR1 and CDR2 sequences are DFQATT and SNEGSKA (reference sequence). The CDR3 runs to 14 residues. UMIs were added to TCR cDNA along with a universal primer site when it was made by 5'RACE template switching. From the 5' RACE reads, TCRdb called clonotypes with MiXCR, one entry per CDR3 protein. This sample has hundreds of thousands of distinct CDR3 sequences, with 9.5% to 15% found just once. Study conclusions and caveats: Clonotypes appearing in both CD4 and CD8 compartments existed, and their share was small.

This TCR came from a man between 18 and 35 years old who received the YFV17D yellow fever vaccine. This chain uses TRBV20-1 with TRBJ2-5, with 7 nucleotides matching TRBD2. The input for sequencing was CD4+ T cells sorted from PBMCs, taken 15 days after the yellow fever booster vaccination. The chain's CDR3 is CSAQLAAHQETQYF. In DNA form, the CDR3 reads TGCAGTGCCCAGCTAGCGGCTCACCAAGAGACCCAGTACTTC.